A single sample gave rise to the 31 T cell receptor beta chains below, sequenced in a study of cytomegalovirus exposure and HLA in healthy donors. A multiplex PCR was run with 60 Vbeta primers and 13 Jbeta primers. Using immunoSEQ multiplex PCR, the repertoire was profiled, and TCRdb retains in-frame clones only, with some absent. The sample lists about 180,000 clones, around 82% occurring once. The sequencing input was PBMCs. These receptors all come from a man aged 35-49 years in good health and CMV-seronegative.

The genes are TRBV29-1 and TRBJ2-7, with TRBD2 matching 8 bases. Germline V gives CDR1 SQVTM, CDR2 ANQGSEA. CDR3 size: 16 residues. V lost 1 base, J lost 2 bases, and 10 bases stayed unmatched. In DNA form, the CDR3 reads TGCAGCGTTGAAGGTGTGGCTAGCGGGTCTCCCTACGAGCAGTACTTC. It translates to CSVEGVASGSPYEQYF.

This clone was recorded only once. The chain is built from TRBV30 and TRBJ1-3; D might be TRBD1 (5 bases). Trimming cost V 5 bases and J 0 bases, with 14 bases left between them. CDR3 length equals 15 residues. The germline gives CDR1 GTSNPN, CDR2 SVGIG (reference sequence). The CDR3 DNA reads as TGTGCCTGGGGGGGGGTGCGCCTCTCTGGAAACACCATATATTTT. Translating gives CAWGGVRLSGNTIYF.

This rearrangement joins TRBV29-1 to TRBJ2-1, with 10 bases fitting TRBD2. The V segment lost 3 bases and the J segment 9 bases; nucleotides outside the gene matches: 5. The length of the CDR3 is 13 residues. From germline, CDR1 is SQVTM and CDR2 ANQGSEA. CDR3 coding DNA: TGCAGCGTTGAGGCTAGCGGGGGCGGTGAGCAGTTCTTC. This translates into CSVEASGGGEQFF.

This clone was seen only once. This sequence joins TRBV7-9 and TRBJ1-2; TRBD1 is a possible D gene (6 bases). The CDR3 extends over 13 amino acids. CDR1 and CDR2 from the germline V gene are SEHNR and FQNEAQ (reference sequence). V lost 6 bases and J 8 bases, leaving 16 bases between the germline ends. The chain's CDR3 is CASSQDSYIGYTF. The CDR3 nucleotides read TGTGCCAGCAGTCAGGACAGCTATATCGGCTACACCTTC. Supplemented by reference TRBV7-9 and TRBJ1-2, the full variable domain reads DTGVSQNPRHKITKRGQNVTFRCDPISEHNRLYWYRQTLGQGPEFLTYFQNEAQLEKSRLLSDRFSAERPKGSFSTLEIQRTEQGDSAMYLCASSQDSYIGYTFGSGTRLTVV.

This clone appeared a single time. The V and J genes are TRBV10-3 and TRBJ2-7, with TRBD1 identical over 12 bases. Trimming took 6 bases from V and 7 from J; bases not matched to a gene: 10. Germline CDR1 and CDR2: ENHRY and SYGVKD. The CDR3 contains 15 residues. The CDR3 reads CAIRDSGTGGGEQYF. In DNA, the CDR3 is TGTGCCATCAGAGATTCCGGGACAGGGGGCGGGGAGCAGTACTTC.

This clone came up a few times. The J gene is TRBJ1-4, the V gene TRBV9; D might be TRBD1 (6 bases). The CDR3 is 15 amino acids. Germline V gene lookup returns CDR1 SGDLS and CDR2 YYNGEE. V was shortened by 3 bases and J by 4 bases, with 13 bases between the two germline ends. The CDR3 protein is CASSARTDFNEKLFF. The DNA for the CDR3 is TGTGCCAGCAGCGCCAGGACAGATTTTAATGAAAAACTGTTTTTT.

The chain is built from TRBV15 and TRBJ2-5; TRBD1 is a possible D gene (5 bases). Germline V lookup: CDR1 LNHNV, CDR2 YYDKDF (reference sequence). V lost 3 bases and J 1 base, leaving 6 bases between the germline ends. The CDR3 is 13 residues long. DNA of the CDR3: TGTGCCACCAGCAGGACAGCCCAAGAGACCCAGTACTTC. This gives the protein CATSRTAQETQYF.

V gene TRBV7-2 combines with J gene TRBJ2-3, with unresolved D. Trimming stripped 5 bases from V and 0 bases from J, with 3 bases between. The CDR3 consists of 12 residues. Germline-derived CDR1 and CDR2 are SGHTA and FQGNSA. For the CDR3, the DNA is TGTGCCAGCAGCCAAAGCACAGATACGCAGTATTTT. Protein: CASSQSTDTQYF.

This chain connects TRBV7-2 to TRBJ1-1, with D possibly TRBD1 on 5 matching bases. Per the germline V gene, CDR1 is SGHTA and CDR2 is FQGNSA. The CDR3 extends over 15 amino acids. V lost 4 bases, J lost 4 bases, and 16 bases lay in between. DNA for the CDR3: TGTGCCAGCAGCTCGGGACCGCGGGGGATCACTGAAGCTTTCTTT. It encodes CASSSGPRGITEAFF.

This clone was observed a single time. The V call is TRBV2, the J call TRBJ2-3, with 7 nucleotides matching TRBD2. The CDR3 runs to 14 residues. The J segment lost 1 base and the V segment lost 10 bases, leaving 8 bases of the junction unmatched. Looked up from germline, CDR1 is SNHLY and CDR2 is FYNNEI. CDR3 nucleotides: TGTGCCATTCGAGGACTAGGGGGCACAGATACGCAGTATTTT. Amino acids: CAIRGLGGTDTQYF.

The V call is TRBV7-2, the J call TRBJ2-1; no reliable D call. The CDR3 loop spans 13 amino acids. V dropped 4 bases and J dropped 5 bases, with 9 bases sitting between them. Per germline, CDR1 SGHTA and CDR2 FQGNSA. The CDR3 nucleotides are TGTGCCAGCAGCTCGCGACTTGACAATGAGCAGTTCTTC. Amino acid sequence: CASSSRLDNEQFF. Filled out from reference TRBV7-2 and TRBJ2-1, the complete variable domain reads GAGVSQSPSNKVTEKGKDVELRCDPISGHTALYWYRQSLGQGLEFLIYFQGNSAPDKSGLPSDRFSAERTGGSVSTLTIQRTQQEDSAVYLCASSSRLDNEQFFGPGTRLTVL.

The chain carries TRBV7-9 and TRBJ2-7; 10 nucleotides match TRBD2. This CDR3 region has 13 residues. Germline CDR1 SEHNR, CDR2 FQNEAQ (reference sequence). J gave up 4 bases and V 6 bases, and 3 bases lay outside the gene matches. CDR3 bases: TGTGCCAGCAGGACTAGCGGGCCGTACGAGCAGTACTTC. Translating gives CASRTSGPYEQYF.

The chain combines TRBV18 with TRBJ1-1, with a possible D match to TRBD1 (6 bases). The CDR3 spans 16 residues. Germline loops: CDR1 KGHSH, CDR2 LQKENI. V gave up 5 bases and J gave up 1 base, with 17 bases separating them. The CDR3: CASSAINQGSNTEAFF. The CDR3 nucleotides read TGTGCCAGCTCAGCCATCAACCAGGGGTCGAACACTGAAGCTTTCTTT.

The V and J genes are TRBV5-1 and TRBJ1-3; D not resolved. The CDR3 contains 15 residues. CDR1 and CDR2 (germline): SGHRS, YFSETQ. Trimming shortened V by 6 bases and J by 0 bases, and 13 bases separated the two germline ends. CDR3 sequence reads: CASKPGHISGNTIYF. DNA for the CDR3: TGCGCCAGCAAGCCAGGCCACATCTCTGGAAACACCATATATTTT.

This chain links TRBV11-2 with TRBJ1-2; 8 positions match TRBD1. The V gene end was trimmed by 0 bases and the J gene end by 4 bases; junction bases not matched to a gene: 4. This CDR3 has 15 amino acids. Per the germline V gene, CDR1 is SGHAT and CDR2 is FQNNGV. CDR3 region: CASSLDQGAIYGYTF. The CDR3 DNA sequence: TGTGCCAGCAGCTTAGATCAGGGGGCGATCTATGGCTACACCTTC.

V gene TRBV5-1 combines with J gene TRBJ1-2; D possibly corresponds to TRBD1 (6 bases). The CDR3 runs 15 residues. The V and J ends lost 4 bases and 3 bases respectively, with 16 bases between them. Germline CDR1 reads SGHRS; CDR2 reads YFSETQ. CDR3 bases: TGCGCCAGCAGCCCCGAATGGGGGGGGCACTATGGCTACACCTTC. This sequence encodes CASSPEWGGHYGYTF. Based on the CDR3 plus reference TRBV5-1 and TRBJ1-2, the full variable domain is KAGVTQTPRYLIKTRGQQVTLSCSPISGHRSVSWYQQTPGQGLQFLFEYFSETQRNKGNFPGRFSGRQFSNSRSEMNVSTLELGDSALYLCASSPEWGGHYGYTFGSGTRLTVV.

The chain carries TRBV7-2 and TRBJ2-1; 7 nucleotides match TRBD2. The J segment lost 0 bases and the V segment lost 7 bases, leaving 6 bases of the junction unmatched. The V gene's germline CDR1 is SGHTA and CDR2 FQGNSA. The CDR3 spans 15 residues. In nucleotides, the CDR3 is TGTGCCAGCACCCTAGCGGCTAGCTCCTACAATGAGCAGTTCTTC. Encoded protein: CASTLAASSYNEQFF.

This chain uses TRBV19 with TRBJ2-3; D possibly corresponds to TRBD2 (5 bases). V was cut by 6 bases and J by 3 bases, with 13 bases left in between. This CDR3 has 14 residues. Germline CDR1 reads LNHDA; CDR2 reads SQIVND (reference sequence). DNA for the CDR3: TGTGCCAGTAGGCCCGCGGGTGGGACAGATACGCAGTATTTT. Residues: CASRPAGGTDTQYF.

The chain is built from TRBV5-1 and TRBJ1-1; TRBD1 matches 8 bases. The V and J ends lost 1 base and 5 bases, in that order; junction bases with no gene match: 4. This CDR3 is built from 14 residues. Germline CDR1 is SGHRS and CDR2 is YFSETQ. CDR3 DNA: TGCGCCAGCAGCTTGACAGGGGGTGGTACTGAAGCTTTCTTT. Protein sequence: CASSLTGGGTEAFF.

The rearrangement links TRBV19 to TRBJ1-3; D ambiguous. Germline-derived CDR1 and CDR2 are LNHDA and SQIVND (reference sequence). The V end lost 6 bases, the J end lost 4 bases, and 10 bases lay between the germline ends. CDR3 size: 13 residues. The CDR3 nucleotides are TGTGCCAGTAGGCTGGCACCGGGAAACACCATATATTTT. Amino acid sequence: CASRLAPGNTIYF.

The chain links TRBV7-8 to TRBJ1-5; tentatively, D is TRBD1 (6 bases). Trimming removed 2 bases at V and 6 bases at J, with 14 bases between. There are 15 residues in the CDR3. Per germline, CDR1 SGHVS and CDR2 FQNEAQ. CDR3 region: CASSLTRQVGQPQHF. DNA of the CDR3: TGTGCCAGCAGCTTAACCAGACAGGTGGGTCAGCCCCAGCATTTT.

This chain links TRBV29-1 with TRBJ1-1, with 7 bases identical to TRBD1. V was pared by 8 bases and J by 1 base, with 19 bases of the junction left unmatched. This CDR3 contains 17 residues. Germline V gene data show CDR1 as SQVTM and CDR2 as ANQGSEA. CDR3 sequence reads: CSLERVWRGRENTEAFF. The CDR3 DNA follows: TGCAGCCTAGAACGGGTCTGGAGGGGGCGCGAGAACACTGAAGCTTTCTTT.

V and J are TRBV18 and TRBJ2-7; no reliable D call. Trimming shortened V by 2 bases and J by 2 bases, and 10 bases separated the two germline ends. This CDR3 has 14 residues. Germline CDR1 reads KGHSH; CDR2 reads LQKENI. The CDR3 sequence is CASSPSAATYEQYF. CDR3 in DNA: TGTGCCAGCTCACCATCGGCGGCTACCTACGAGCAGTACTTC.

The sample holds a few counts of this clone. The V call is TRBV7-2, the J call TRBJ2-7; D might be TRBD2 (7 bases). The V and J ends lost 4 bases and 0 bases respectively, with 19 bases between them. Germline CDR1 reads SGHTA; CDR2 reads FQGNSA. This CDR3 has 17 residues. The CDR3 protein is CASSSPGGGASSYEQYF. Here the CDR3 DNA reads TGTGCCAGCAGCTCCCCCGGTGGGGGGGCGTCCTCCTACGAGCAGTACTTC.

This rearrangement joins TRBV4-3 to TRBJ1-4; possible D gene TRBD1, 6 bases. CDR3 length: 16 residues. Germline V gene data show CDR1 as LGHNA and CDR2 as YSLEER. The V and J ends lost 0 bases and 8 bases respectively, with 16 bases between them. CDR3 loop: CASSQDRAGAPEKLFF. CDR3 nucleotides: TGCGCCAGCAGCCAAGATCGGGCGGGGGCGCCCGAAAAACTGTTTTTT.

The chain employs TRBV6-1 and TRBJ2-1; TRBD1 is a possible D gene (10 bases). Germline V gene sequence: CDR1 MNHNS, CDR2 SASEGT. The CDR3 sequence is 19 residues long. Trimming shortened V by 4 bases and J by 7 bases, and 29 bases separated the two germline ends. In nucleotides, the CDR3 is TGTGCCAGCAGTGGGGGACAGGGGTTTCTAGCGGGACCTGGGAATGAGCAGTTCTTC. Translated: CASSGGQGFLAGPGNEQFF.

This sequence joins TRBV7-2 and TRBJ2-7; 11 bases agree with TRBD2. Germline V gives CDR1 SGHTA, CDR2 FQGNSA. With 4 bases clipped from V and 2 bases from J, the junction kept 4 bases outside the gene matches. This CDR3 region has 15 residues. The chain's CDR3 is CASSSGLAATYEQYF. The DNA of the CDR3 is TGTGCCAGCAGCTCGGGACTAGCGGCGACCTACGAGCAGTACTTC. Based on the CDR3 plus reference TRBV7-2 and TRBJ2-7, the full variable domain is GAGVSQSPSNKVTEKGKDVELRCDPISGHTALYWYRQSLGQGLEFLIYFQGNSAPDKSGLPSDRFSAERTGGSVSTLTIQRTQQEDSAVYLCASSSGLAATYEQYFGPGTRLTVT.

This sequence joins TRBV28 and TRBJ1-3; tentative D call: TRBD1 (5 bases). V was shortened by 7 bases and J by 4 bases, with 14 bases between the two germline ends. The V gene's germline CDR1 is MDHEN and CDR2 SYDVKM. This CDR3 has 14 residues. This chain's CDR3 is CASTLGGVGNTIYF. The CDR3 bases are TGTGCCAGCACCCTCGGGGGGGTCGGAAACACCATATATTTT.

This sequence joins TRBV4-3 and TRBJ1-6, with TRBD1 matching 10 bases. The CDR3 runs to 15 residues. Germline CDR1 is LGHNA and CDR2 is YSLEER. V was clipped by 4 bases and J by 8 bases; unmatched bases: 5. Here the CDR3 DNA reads TGCGCCAGCAGCCGAGGGACAGGGGAGGATTCACCCCTCCACTTT. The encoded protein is CASSRGTGEDSPLHF.

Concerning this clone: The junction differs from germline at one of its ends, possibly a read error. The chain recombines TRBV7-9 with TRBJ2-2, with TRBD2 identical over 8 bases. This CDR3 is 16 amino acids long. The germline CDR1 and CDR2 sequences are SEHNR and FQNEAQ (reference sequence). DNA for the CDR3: TGTTCCAGCAGCTTCACAGGGACTAGAGTCAACCGGGAGCTGTTTTTT. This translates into CSSSFTGTRVNRELFF.

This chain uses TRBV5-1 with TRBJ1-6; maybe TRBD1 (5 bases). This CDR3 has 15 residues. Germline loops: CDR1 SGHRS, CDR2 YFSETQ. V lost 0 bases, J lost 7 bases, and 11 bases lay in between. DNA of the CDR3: TGCGCCAGCAGCTTGGGGGGCCCCCTCAATTCACCCCTCCACTTT. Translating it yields CASSLGGPLNSPLHF.